Below, 3 T cell receptor beta chains from the same sample are listed, as sequenced in a study of blood T cell repertoires in COVID-19. Produced via immunoSEQ multiplex PCR; TCRdb's table is partial and in-frame only. Seen here are about 180,000 clones, about three quarters observed once, and the top ten hold about an eighth. The sequenced sample consisted of peripheral blood. Receptor source: a woman older than 75 with COVID-19, enrolled during active disease.

The rearrangement joins TRBV5-4 to TRBJ2-5, with D unresolved. The germline V gene has CDR1 SGHNT and CDR2 YYREEE (reference sequence). V was clipped by 2 bases and J by 7 bases, with 15 bases between them. This CDR3 comprises 14 residues. CDR3 residues: CASSFGASSLTQYF. The CDR3 DNA is TGTGCCAGCAGCTTCGGTGCGTCCTCCCTGACCCAGTACTTC. Full variable domain (missing parts from reference TRBV5-4 and TRBJ2-5): ETGVTQSPTHLIKTRGQQVTLRCSSQSGHNTVSWYQQALGQGPQFIFQYYREEENGRGNFPPRFSGLQFPNYSSELNVNALELDDSALYLCASSFGASSLTQYFGPGTRLLVL.

The V gene is TRBV19, the J gene TRBJ1-2; TRBD1 matches at 8 bases. Trimming took 5 bases from V and 7 from J; bases not matched to a gene: 6. The CDR3 is made up of 13 amino acids. The V gene's germline CDR1 is LNHDA and CDR2 SQIVND (reference sequence). This CDR3 reads CASSADRGSGYTF. CDR3 coding DNA: TGTGCCAGTAGTGCAGACAGGGGAAGTGGCTACACCTTC.

In this sample, this clone turned up a few times. The gene calls are TRBV19 and TRBJ1-5, with D hard to call. CDR1 is LNHDA, CDR2 SQIVND, per germline (reference sequence). The CDR3 sequence is 15 residues long. The V end was cut by 2 bases, the J end by 0 bases, with 8 bases between. The CDR3 DNA reads TGTGCCAGTAGTATAAGACATAATAGCAATCAGCCCCAGCATTTT. This translates into CASSIRHNSNQPQHF.